These 10 T cell receptor beta chains came from one sample sequenced in a study of early T cells in non-severe SARS-CoV-2 infection. TCRdb used MiXCR to reprocess the 5' RACE reads, holding one entry per CDR3 protein. There are about 26,000 distinct CDR3 sequences in the sample; under 5% occur only once, and 6% to 6.5% lies in the top ten. Sequenced input: whole blood. The receptors shown here come from an adult who was a healthcare worker with PCR-confirmed SARS-CoV-2 infection or an uninfected control (not recorded which).

Ten or more counts support this clonotype. Compared with germline, one end of the junction differs, possibly owing to a read error. The rearrangement uses TRBV7-9 and TRBJ2-4; perhaps TRBD1 as D (6 bases). Germline CDR1 reads SEHNR; CDR2 reads FQNEAQ (reference sequence). The CDR3 extends over 12 amino acids. CDR3 sequence reads: CASKTPGPGVNF. In DNA form, the CDR3 reads TGTGCCAGCAAAACTCCCGGCCCAGGGGTGAACTTC.

This chain connects TRBV19 to TRBJ1-5; D ambiguous. This CDR3 comprises 14 residues. V was pared by 9 bases and J by 0 bases, with 12 bases between. Germline V CDR1 and CDR2: LNHDA, SQIVND (reference sequence). In DNA, the CDR3 is TGTGCCAGCGGAACCCAGGATAGCAATCAGCCCCAGCATTTT. Its protein product is CASGTQDSNQPQHF.

This clonotype showed up many times. The rearrangement joins TRBV12-3 or TRBV12-4 to TRBJ2-3; tentatively, D is TRBD1 (5 bases). V was clipped by 5 bases and J by 2 bases, with 14 bases between them. The CDR3 length is 15 residues. The CDR3, as DNA: TGTGCCAGCAGTGGAAGACAGCTAAACACAGATACGCAGTATTTT. Encoded protein: CASSGRQLNTDTQYF.

This clonotype appeared many times. The chain combines TRBV11-2 with TRBJ2-1, with D perhaps matching TRBD2 (6 bases). This CDR3 is 15 amino acids long. CDR1 is SGHAT, CDR2 FQNNGV, per germline. V lost 3 bases and J 5 bases, leaving 14 bases between the germline ends. The CDR3 loop reads CASSFWDLVDNEQFF. CDR3 in DNA: TGTGCCAGCAGCTTCTGGGACTTAGTCGACAATGAGCAGTTCTTC.

This clonotype was observed at least ten times. The CDR3 DNA reads as TGTGCCAGCAGTTACACCCTCCCCCGGGGTCGGAACTGGGACAATGAGCAGTTCTTC. Encoded protein: CASSYTLPRGRNWDNEQFF. The chain couples TRBV6-6 to TRBJ2-1; a possible D gene is TRBD2 (5 bases). CDR3 length equals 19 residues. CDR1 and CDR2 (germline): MNHNY, SVGAGI (reference sequence). The V and J ends lost 2 bases and 5 bases respectively, with 25 bases between them.

J is TRBJ2-1 and V is TRBV7-6, with 7 bases fitting TRBD2. With 1 base clipped from V and 2 bases from J, the junction kept 5 bases outside the gene matches. This CDR3 is 16 amino acids long. CDR1 and CDR2 from the germline V gene are SGHVS and FNYEAQ. Here the CDR3 DNA reads TGTGCCAGCAGCTTAGGAGGCGGGAGTACCTACAATGAGCAGTTCTTC. The encoded protein is CASSLGGGSTYNEQFF.

This clonotype was detected ten times or more. The chain couples TRBV10-3 to TRBJ2-2; 13 bases are a match to TRBD2. Germline CDR1 reads ENHRY; CDR2 reads SYGVKD. Trimming at V came to 5 bases and at J to 7 bases, leaving 7 bases not matched to a gene. The CDR3 has 16 amino acids. CDR3 sequence (DNA): TGTGCCATCAGTTTCGGGACTAGCGGGACAAGCGGGGAGCTGTTTTTT. Translated, it gives CAISFGTSGTSGELFF.

This clonotype was observed at least ten times. The chain recombines TRBV6-1 with TRBJ1-2, with 7 bases matching TRBD1. Germline assignment: CDR1 MNHNS and CDR2 SASEGT. The V segment lost 3 bases and the J segment 8 bases; nucleotides outside the gene matches: 18. CDR3 length equals 17 residues. CDR3 DNA sequence: TGTGCCAGCAGTGATTTGGGGCCCGTCAGGGGGGGCCTGGGCTACACCTTC. Residues: CASSDLGPVRGGLGYTF.

This clonotype has ten or more counts. This rearrangement joins TRBV12-3 or TRBV12-4 to TRBJ2-3; D is unresolved. The V gene lost 3 bases and the J gene lost 4 bases, with 20 bases spanning the gap. This CDR3 is built from 17 residues. CDR3 loop: CASSLSRLDSSPDTQYF. The CDR3 bases are TGTGCCAGCAGTTTGAGTCGGCTCGATAGTTCCCCAGATACGCAGTATTTT.

Note on this clonotype: A much bigger clone sits one base away, suggesting this may be a read error. The CDR3 spells CASRNSAGVANVQFF. The CDR3 nucleotides are TGTGCCAGCAGGAACTCAGCGGGAGTCGCCAATGTGCAGTTCTTC. The chain employs TRBV28 and TRBJ2-1; 8 bases are shared with TRBD2. The CDR3 totals 15 residues. Looked up from germline, CDR1 is MDHEN and CDR2 is SYDVKM.